Sequencing of this T cell receptor beta chain was carried out in a study of OX40 agonist ivuxolimab in advanced cancers. Study in general: Partial responses were achieved by three patients, one with hepatocellular carcinoma and two with cutaneous melanoma.

V shed 0 bases and J shed 14 bases, with 14 bases lying between them. The V gene's germline CDR1 is SGDLS and CDR2 YYNGEE. The CDR3 contains 12 residues. Collection of blood occurred at baseline, at cycle 4 day 1, and at cycle 7 day 1. TCRdb's copy holds only in-frame clones and misses some; the assay was immunoSEQ multiplex PCR. The sample has approximately 76,000 clones; 70% to 90% are singletons. This chain links TRBV9 with TRBJ1-2; no reliable D call. The receptor was derived from an adult with an advanced solid tumor such as melanoma, head and neck, liver or kidney cancer. The sample here was CD4+ or CD8+ T cells sorted from blood, taken in a trial of the OX40 agonist ivuxolimab. CDR3 region: CASSVVRRDATF. DNA for the CDR3: TGTGCCAGCAGCGTAGTACGTAGGGATGCTACCTTC.